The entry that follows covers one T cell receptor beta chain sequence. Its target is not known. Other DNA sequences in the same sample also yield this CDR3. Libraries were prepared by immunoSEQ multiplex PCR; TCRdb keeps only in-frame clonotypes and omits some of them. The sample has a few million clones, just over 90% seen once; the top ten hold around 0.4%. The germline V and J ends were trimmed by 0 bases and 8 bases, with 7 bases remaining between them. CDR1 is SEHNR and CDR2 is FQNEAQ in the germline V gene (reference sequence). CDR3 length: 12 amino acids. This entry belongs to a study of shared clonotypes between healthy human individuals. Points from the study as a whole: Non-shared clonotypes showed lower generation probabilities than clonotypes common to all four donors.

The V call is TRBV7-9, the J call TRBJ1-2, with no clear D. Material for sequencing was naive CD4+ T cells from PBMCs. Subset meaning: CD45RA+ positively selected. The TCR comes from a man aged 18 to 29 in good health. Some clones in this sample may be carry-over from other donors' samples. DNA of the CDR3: TGTGCCAGCAGCTTAGCAGGTCTCGGCTACACCTTC. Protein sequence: CASSLAGLGYTF.